This T cell receptor beta chain was observed in a study of blood T cells in healthy people across ages. The study, taken as a whole, reports: Roughly linear declines in TCR beta diversity per million T cells occurred with age.

Details on this clonotype: Antigen: not known.

The CDR3 has 15 residues. Unmatched junction bases numbered 8, after V lost 4 bases and J lost 6 bases. CDR1 is MDHEN, CDR2 SYDVKM, per germline. Using a J-beta primer mix together with a sample-barcoded 5' primer, a second PCR was run for about 7 to 12 cycles. MiXCR, run by TCRdb on the 5' RACE reads, gives a single entry per CDR3 protein. The sample includes over a million distinct CDR3 sequences, 45% seen only once; the top ten take about 20%. This sequence originates from a woman aged 60-70 years in good health. The chain employs TRBV28 and TRBJ2-1; 8 bases match TRBD1. What was sequenced was blood. As DNA, the CDR3 is TGTGCCAGCAGTTCTATCGGGACAGGCCTCAATGAGCAGTTCTTC. As protein: CASSSIGTGLNEQFF.